The clone carrying this TCR beta chain has at least ten counts. Its matching antigen is unknown. This library used around 0.4 ug RNA and molecular barcoded adaptors spanning alpha/delta and beta/gamma chains. TCRdb redid the calling of the reads with MiXCR, one entry per CDR3 protein. The top ten hold around 45% of the sample, which has tens of thousands of distinct CDR3 sequences, around 13% seen once. This CDR3 contains 15 residues. V was clipped by 1 base and J by 5 bases; unmatched bases: 5. The germline gives CDR1 LGHNT, CDR2 FRNRAP. The data derive from a study of read filtering for tumor transcriptome and immune sequencing. Notes on the study in general: IR-seq captured clonotypes deeper and more reliably than RNA-seq.

Sequences were obtained from a population of CD138-negative cells sorted from bone marrow. This clonotype was obtained from a donor at least 40 years old with multiple myeloma. V is TRBV12-5 and J is TRBJ2-3; TRBD2 agrees at 8 bases. The CDR3 here is CASGLAGGTQDTQYF. The DNA of the CDR3 is TGTGCTAGTGGTTTGGCGGGAGGGACGCAAGATACGCAGTATTTT.